One and the same sample provided the 5 T cell receptor beta chains below, sequenced in a study of regulatory T cells in long-lasting Graves disease. Building the TCR beta libraries relied on iRepertoire HTBI primers, and CDR3 regions underwent Arm-PCR. TCRdb reprocessed the multiplex PCR reads with MiXCR, giving one entry per CDR3 protein. The sample includes under 450,000 distinct CDR3 sequences, 15% to 20% seen only once; the top ten take over 20%. Documented time point: newly diagnosed GD, antithyroid drugs for less than 3 months. After RNA was extracted from PBMCs, the TCR library was made from it. The data were also submitted as part of a second study, on T cells in Graves' hyperthyroidism and ophthalmopathy.

Sequences were derived from peripheral blood mononuclear cells (PBMCs), sampled at new diagnosis, from a patient treated with antithyroid drugs. All receptors come from a woman aged 18-30 years with Graves disease.

In its sample, this clonotype was seen many times. The gene calls are TRBV4-2 and TRBJ2-7; D is undetermined. The CDR3 contains 13 residues. Trimming left V 1 base short and J 3 bases short, with 7 bases between. Germline V gives CDR1 LGHNA, CDR2 YNFKEQ. This CDR3 is CASSQGTNYEQYF. The CDR3 DNA sequence: TGTGCCAGCAGCCAAGGGACCAACTACGAGCAGTACTTC.

J is TRBJ2-7 and V is TRBV28, with 7 nucleotides matching TRBD1. The CDR3 is 15 residues long. The germline CDR1 and CDR2 sequences are MDHEN and SYDVKM. The junction had 10 bases not matched to a gene; V was cut back by 6 bases and J by 2 bases. The CDR3 sequence is CASRARDSSTYEQYF. Written as DNA, the CDR3 is TGTGCCAGCAGGGCGAGGGACAGTAGTACCTACGAGCAGTACTTC.

This clonotype was found a few times. The chain carries TRBV24-1 and TRBJ1-1; TRBD1 agrees at 8 bases. The CDR3 has 15 amino acids. Germline V CDR1 and CDR2: KGHDR, SFDVKD. V gave up 4 bases and J gave up 5 bases; unmatched junction bases: 8. CDR3 sequence (DNA): TGTGCCACCAGTGACCCGAAGACAGGGGTGACTGAAGCTTTCTTT. It codes for CATSDPKTGVTEAFF.

This clonotype was counted many times. This chain links TRBV7-3 with TRBJ2-2; D may be TRBD2 (5 bases). Between the trimmed V and J ends, which lost 5 bases and 3 bases, there was a span of 16 bases. Germline lookup yields CDR1 SGHTA and CDR2 FQGTGA. The CDR3 is 16 residues long. The CDR3: CASSLGLDWDTGELFF. The CDR3 nucleotides are TGTGCCAGCAGCCTCGGACTGGATTGGGACACCGGGGAGCTGTTTTTT.

This clonotype was detected a few times. The CDR3 here is CSVLGGGSYEQYF. CDR3 DNA: TGCAGCGTCCTAGGGGGAGGATCCTACGAGCAGTACTTC. The chain has TRBV29-1 and TRBJ2-7, with D perhaps given as TRBD1 or TRBD2 (6 bases each). Trimming shortened V by 6 bases and J by 1 base, and 13 bases separated the two germline ends. CDR1 is SQVTM and CDR2 is ANQGSEA in the germline V gene. The length of the CDR3 is 13 residues.